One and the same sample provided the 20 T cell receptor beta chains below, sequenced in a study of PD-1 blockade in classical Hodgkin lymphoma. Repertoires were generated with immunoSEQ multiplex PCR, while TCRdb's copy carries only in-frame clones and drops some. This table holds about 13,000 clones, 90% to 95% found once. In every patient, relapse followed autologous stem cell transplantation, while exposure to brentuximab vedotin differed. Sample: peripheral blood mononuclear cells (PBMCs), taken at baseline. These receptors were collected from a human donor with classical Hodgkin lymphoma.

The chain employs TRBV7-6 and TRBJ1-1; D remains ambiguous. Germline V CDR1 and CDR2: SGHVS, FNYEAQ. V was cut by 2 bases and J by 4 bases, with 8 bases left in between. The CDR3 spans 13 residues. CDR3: CASSLSGATEAFF. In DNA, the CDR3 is TGTGCCAGCAGCTTAAGTGGTGCCACTGAAGCTTTCTTT.

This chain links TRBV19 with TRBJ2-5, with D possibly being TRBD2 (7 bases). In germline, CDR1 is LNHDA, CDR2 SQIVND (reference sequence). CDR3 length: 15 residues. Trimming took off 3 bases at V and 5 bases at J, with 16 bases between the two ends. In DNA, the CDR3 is TGTGCCAGTAGTATCAGGGGAGGGCCCGGCGAGACCCAGTACTTC. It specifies CASSIRGGPGETQYF.

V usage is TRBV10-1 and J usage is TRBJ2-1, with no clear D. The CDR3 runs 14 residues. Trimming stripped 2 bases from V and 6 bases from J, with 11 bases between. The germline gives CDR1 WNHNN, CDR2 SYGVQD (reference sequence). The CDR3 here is CASSERSGGNEQFF. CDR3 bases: TGCGCCAGCAGTGAGAGAAGTGGCGGCAATGAGCAGTTCTTC.

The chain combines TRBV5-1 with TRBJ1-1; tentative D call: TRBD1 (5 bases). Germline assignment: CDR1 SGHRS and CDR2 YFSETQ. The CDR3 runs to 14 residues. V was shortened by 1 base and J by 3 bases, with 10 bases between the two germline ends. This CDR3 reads CASSLWGDYTEAFF. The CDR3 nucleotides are TGCGCCAGCAGCTTGTGGGGGGATTACACTGAAGCTTTCTTT.

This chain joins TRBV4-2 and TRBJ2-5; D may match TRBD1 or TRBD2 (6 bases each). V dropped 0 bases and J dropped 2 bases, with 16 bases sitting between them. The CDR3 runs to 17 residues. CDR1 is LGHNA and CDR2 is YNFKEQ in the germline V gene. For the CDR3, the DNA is TGTGCCAGCAGCCAAGATCGGGTGGGGGGCCTTCAAGAGACCCAGTACTTC. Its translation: CASSQDRVGGLQETQYF.

CDR3 residues: CASSRTRGSGEKLFF. The DNA of the CDR3 is TGTGCCAGCAGCAGGACGAGGGGGTCTGGGGAAAAACTGTTTTTT. The chain uses TRBV6-1 and TRBJ1-4; TRBD1 might be the D (6 bases). The ends were cut back, 6 bases at V and 8 bases at J, with 19 bases in the middle. Germline-derived CDR1 and CDR2 are MNHNS and SASEGT. This CDR3 spans 15 amino acids.

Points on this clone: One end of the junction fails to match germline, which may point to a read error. The CDR3 coding sequence is TGTGCCATCAGTGAGTCGGTCAGGGGCCCCTCTGGAAACACCATATATTTT. Translating it yields CAISESVRGPSGNTIYF. The chain combines TRBV6-1 with TRBJ1-3; perhaps TRBD1 as D (6 bases). This CDR3 comprises 17 residues. From germline, CDR1 is MNHNS and CDR2 SASEGT.

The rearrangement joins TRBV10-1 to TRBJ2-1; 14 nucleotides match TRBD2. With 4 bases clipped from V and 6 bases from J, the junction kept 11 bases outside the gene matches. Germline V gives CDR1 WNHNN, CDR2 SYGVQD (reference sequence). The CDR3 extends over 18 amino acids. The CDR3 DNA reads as TGCGCCAGCAGTGGGGGACTAGCGGGAGAAGGGCGGCGCAATGAGCAGTTCTTC. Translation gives CASSGGLAGEGRRNEQFF.

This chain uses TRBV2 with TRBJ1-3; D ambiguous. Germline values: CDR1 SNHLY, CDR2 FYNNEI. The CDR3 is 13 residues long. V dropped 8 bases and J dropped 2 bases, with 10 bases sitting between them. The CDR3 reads CASLGLPGNTIYF. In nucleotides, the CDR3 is TGTGCCAGCCTCGGTTTACCTGGAAACACCATATATTTT.

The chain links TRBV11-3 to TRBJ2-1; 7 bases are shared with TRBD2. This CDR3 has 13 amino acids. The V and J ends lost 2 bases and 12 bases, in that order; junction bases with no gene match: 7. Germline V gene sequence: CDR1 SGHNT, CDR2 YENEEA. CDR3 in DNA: TGTGCCAGCAGCTTACGTGAGAGACTAGCGCAGTTCTTC. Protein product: CASSLRERLAQFF. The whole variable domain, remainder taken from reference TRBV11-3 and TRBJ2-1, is EAGVVQSPRYKIIEKKQPVAFWCNPISGHNTLYWYLQNLGQGPELLIRYENEEAVDDSQLPKDRFSAERLKGVDSTLKIQPAELGDSAVYLCASSLRERLAQFFGPGTRLTVL.

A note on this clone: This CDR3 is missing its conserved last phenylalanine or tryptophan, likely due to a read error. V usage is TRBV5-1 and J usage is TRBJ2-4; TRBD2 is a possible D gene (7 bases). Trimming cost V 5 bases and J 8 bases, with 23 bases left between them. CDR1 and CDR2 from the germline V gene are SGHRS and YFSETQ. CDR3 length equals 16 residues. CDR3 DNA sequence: TGCGCCAGCAGGCGCGGGGGCAGGGTGTGGACAGACATTCAGTACTCC. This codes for CASRRGGRVWTDIQYS.

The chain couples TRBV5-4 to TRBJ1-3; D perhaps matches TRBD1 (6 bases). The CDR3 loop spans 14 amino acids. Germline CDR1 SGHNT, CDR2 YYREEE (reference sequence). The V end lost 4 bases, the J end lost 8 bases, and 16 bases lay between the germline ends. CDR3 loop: CASSTQGIDDTIYF. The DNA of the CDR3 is TGTGCCAGCAGCACTCAGGGGATAGATGACACCATATATTTT.

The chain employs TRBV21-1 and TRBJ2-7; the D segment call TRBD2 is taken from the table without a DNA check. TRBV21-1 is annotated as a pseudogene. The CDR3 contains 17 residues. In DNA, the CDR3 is TGTGCCAGCAGCAAAGCCCTCCTAGCGGGAGAAGGGTACGAGCAGTACTTC. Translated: CASSKALLAGEGYEQYF.

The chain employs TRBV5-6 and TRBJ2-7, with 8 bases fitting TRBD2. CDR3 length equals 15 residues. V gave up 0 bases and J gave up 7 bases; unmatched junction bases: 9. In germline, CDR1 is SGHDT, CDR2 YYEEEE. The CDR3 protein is CASSLERGRPLEQYF. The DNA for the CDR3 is TGTGCCAGCAGCTTGGAGCGGGGGCGCCCGTTGGAGCAGTACTTC.

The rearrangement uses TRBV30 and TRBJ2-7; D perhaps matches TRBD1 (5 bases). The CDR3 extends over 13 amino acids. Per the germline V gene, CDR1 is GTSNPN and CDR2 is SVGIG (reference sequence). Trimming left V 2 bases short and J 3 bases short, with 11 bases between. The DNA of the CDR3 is TGTGCCTGGAGTAGTGGACAACACTACGAGCAGTACTTC. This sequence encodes CAWSSGQHYEQYF.

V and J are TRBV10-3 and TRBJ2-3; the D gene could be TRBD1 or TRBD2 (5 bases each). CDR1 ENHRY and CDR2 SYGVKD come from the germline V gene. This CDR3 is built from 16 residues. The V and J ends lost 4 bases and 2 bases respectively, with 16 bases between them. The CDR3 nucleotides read TGTGCCATCAGTGGAGTGGAGGTAGGGGTCACAGATACGCAGTATTTT. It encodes CAISGVEVGVTDTQYF.

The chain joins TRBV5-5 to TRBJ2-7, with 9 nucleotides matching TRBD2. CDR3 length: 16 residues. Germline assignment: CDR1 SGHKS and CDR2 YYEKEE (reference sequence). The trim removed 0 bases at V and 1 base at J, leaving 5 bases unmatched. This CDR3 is CASSLGLAVPSYEQYF. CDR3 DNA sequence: TGTGCCAGCAGCTTGGGACTAGCGGTACCTTCCTACGAGCAGTACTTC.

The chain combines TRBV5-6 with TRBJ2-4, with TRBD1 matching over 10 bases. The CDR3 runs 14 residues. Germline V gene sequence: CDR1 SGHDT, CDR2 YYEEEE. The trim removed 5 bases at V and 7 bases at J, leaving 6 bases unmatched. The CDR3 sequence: CASSSRDRGNIQYF. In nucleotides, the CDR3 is TGTGCCAGCAGTTCGCGGGACAGGGGCAACATTCAGTACTTC.

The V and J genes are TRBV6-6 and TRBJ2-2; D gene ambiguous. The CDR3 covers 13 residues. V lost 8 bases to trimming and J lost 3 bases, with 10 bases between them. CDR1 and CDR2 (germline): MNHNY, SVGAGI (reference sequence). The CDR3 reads CASSLRDTGELFF. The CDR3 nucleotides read TGTGCCAGCTCGCTCCGGGACACCGGGGAGCTGTTTTTT.

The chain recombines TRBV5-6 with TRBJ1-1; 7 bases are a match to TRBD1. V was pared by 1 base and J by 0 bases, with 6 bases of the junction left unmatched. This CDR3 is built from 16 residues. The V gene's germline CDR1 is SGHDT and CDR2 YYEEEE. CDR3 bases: TGTGCCAGCAGCTTGCGGGACAGAATCATGAACACTGAAGCTTTCTTT. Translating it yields CASSLRDRIMNTEAFF.